Here is one TCR beta chain with its context. Its cognate antigen is unknown. This specimen comes from a study of T cells in narcolepsy. Study in general: Healthy controls were enrolled alongside patients with narcolepsy type 1 or type 2. Study outcomes and limitations: Autoreactive clonotypes reportedly recurred in blood of same and different patients, not controls. Comparing one patient's CSF and blood CD4+ clonotypes highlighted HCRT- and TRIB2-specific autoreactive clonotypes.

This CDR3 has 14 amino acids. Between the trimmed V and J ends, which lost 1 base and 3 bases, there was a span of 10 bases. Germline V gene data show CDR1 as MGHRA and CDR2 as YSYEKL. Libraries were prepared by immunoSEQ multiplex PCR; TCRdb keeps only in-frame clonotypes and omits some of them. The sample consists of more than 7,500 clones, around 61% of them appearing once. What was sequenced was CD45RA- memory CD8+ T cells from PBMCs. The chain uses TRBV4-1 and TRBJ2-7; D gene unclear. This receptor was identified in a human donor with narcolepsy. The CDR3, as DNA: TGCGCCAGCAGCCAAGGGATTTTCGACTACGAGCAGTACTTC. Protein sequence: CASSQGIFDYEQYF.